This T cell receptor (beta chain) was identified during a study of Ad26.COV2.S vaccination and SARS-CoV-2 variants. Study as a whole: Donor participated within the Ad26.COV2.S arm of the COV1001 trial. The study gave Ad26.COV2.S intramuscularly, once or twice 56 days apart.

The protocol was immunoSEQ multiplex PCR, while the TCRdb copy is restricted to in-frame clones and leaves out a portion. The table shows roughly 250,000 clones, with roughly 85% occurring only once. As for treatment: 15 to 20 received Ad26.COV2.S at low or high dose, single or two shots; several received placebo; per-sample allocation not given. Sampling occurred on day 63 after the first vaccine or placebo injection. A Boston donor was an adult aged 18-55 years. Vaccination used an Ad26 vector expressing Wuhan-strain SARS-CoV-2 spike. This receptor was obtained from a person between 18 and 65 years old who received the Ad26.COV2.S COVID-19 vaccine or a placebo. Sequenced material: peripheral blood, taken in a trial of Ad26.COV2.S vaccine versus placebo.

CDR3 nucleotides: TGTGCCAGCAGCCCCGCGATGACGGGGATAGGGACCCAGTACTTC. Amino acids: CASSPAMTGIGTQYF. The rearrangement uses TRBV7-9 and TRBJ2-5, with D possibly matching TRBD2 (5 bases). Trimming left V 5 bases short and J 7 bases short, with 20 bases between. The CDR3 loop spans 15 amino acids. Germline V gene lookup returns CDR1 SEHNR and CDR2 FQNEAQ (reference sequence).